Listed below are T cell receptor beta chains from one sample, sequenced in a study of CD8+CD57+ T cells in acquired aplastic anemia. From the reads, TCRdb called clonotypes with MiXCR, one entry per CDR3 protein. The sample includes around 50,000 distinct CDR3 sequences, roughly three fifths of them seen just once. Sequences were obtained from sorted CD4+, CD8+, or CD8+CD57+ T cells (not recorded which) from PBMCs. The origin of the receptors is a human donor with aplastic anemia. Both conserved end residues are part of each CDR3. The D gene is left open where the match is weak. The listing skips clone size in some rows; elsewhere it reads once, few, many or a size class.

CDR3 length | J gene | D gene | V gene | clone size | CDR3 DNA | CDR3 protein
11 | TRBJ1-1 | . | TRBV29-1 | medium-sized | TGCAGCGTTTATCCGGGCACTGAAGCTTTCTTT | CSVYPGTEAFF
16 | TRBJ2-1 | . | TRBV6-2/TRBV6-3 | many | TGTGCCAGCAGTTACAACCCAGGGATGGGTTACAATGAGCAGTTCTTC | CASSYNPGMGYNEQFF
16 | TRBJ1-6 | TRBD1 | TRBV2 | . | TGTGCCAGCAGCGACCGGGACAGCTCCTATAATTCACCCCTCCACTTT | CASSDRDSSYNSPLHF
15 | TRBJ1-5 | TRBD1 | TRBV2 | . | TGTGCCAGCAAAAGGGACAGTCAGGACTATCAGCCCCAGCATTTT | CASKRDSQDYQPQHF
11 | TRBJ2-7 | . | TRBV2 | . | TGTGCCAGCAGGACAGCCTACGAGCAGTACTTC | CASRTAYEQYF
12 | TRBJ2-1 | . | TRBV9 | many | TGTGCCAGCAGCACTTCAGGGTATGAGCAGTTCTTC | CASSTSGYEQFF
15 | TRBJ1-6 | . | TRBV25-1 | once | TGTGCCAGCAGTGAAGGGGGCAGATATAATTCACCCCTCCACTTT | CASSEGGRYNSPLHF
15 | TRBJ1-6 | TRBD1 | TRBV25-1 | . | TGTGCCAGCAGGCAATCCGGGACAGGGGATTCACCCCTCCACTTT | CASRQSGTGDSPLHF
14 | TRBJ2-3 | . | TRBV7-3 | . | TGTGCCAGCAGCAGGGGCCGATCCACAGATACGCAGTATTTT | CASSRGRSTDTQYF
15 | TRBJ2-1 | TRBD2 | TRBV18 | many | TGTGCCAGCTCATTTAGCGGGCCCGGCTCGGGGGAGCAGTTCTTC | CASSFSGPGSGEQFF
13 | TRBJ2-7 | . | TRBV7-9 | . | TGTGCCAGCAGCGCCTCGTCGCGGAGAGAGCAGTACTTC | CASSASSRREQYF
13 | TRBJ1-2 | . | TRBV19 | . | TGTGCCAGTAGTATAAAGGGGGGCTATGGCTACACCTTC | CASSIKGGYGYTF
13 | TRBJ1-6 | . | TRBV10-3 | . | TGTGCCATTTCACGACACGATAATTCACCCCTCCACTTT | CAISRHDNSPLHF
16 | TRBJ1-1 | TRBD1 | TRBV29-1 | many | TGCAGCGTTGAGCGAGAGGGGGCTCAAGGGGGCACTGAAGCTTTCTTT | CSVEREGAQGGTEAFF
12 | TRBJ1-4 | TRBD1 | TRBV9 | few | TGTGCCAGCGGGACAGGGGGTGAAAAACTGTTTTTT | CASGTGGEKLFF
13 | TRBJ1-2 | . | TRBV29-1 | . | TGCAGCGCCCTTCGTGACAGTGACTATGGCTACACCTTC | CSALRDSDYGYTF
16 | TRBJ2-7 | . | TRBV24-1 | few | TGTGCCACCAGTGATTATCCTCCTGCAGGGACCCGCGAGCAGTACTTC | CATSDYPPAGTREQYF
14 | TRBJ1-6 | . | TRBV7-9 | . | TGTGCCAGCAGCTTAGTTGAGGGACGGTCGCCCCTCCACTTT | CASSLVEGRSPLHF
14 | TRBJ1-2 | . | TRBV4-3 | . | TGCGCCAGCAGCCCAGAAGCGGGGTTCTATGGCTACACCTTC | CASSPEAGFYGYTF
14 | TRBJ1-6 | . | TRBV10-3 | . | TGTGCCATCAGCCGACAGCCACTTAATTCACCCCTCCACTTT | CAISRQPLNSPLHF
12 | TRBJ2-5 | TRBD2 | TRBV10-3 | . | TGTGCCATCAGCGGGACTAGCGGGACCCGGTACTTC | CAISGTSGTRYF
14 | TRBJ1-6 | . | TRBV15 | . | TGTGCCACCAGCTCCGAGGGGAATAATTCACCCCTCCACTTT | CATSSEGNNSPLHF
13 | TRBJ1-1 | . | TRBV6-1 | many | TGTGCCAGCAGTGAAGGGAAGGGCCTCGAAGCTTTCTTT | CASSEGKGLEAFF
18 | TRBJ1-3 | . | TRBV15 | once | TGTGCCACCAGCACGGGAAGCGGAGGGGCATCCTCTGGAAACACCATATATTTT | CATSTGSGGASSGNTIYF
13 | TRBJ2-7 | . | TRBV2 | . | TGTGCCAGCGGTGTTGGGCGGGGTAACGAGCAGTACTTC | CASGVGRGNEQYF
17 | TRBJ2-1 | TRBD2 | TRBV11-2 | . | TGTGCCAGCAGCTCTCGACTAGCGGGGAGTTCCTACAATGAGCAGTTCTTC | CASSSRLAGSSYNEQFF
16 | TRBJ2-7 | . | TRBV19 | many | TGTGCCAGTAGACCCTCCGCAGGGGCATACACCTACGAGCAGTACTTC | CASRPSAGAYTYEQYF
14 | TRBJ1-6 | TRBD1 | TRBV7-2 | . | TGTGCCAGCAGCTTCACAGGGGAGAGATCACCCCTCCACTTT | CASSFTGERSPLHF
14 | TRBJ2-1 | TRBD1 | TRBV10-3 | once | TGTGCCTCCCAGGGGGGACAGGCGGACAATGAGCAGTTCTTC | CASQGGQADNEQFF
17 | TRBJ2-2 | TRBD2 | TRBV10-3 | . | TGTGCCATCGGTGAGTCGACTAGCGGGAGGAACACCGGGGAGCTGTTTTTT | CAIGESTSGRNTGELFF
15 | TRBJ2-4 | . | TRBV9 | few | TGTGCCAGCAGCGTAGACGGATTAGCCAAAAACATTCAGTACTTC | CASSVDGLAKNIQYF
13 | TRBJ2-6 | . | TRBV5-1 | many | TGCGCCAGCAGGGTCTCTGGGGCCAACGTCCTGACTTTC | CASRVSGANVLTF
11 | TRBJ2-1 | . | TRBV7-6 | . | TGTGCCAGCAGCTTAGACAGGTTGCAGTTCTTC | CASSLDRLQFF
15 | TRBJ2-5 | . | TRBV25-1 | . | TGTGCCAGCAGTGCGGCTGGGAGAAGTCAAGAGACCCAGTACTTC | CASSAAGRSQETQYF